Only a few counts were recorded for the clone carrying this T cell receptor beta chain. This CDR3 is 14 amino acids long. Deletions cut 6 bases from V and 7 bases from J, with 18 bases between. TCRdb redid the calling of the RT-PCR reads with MiXCR, one entry per CDR3 protein. The sample lists hundreds of thousands of distinct CDR3 sequences, approximately 15% seen once, with roughly 3.9% in the top ten. This TCR derives from a female donor in good health, serving as a healthy control. This chain connects TRBV12-3 or TRBV12-4 to TRBJ1-1; maybe TRBD1 (5 bases). Source material: memory CD4+ T cells from blood. This CDR3 reads CASSPPSRQLEAFF. The DNA for the CDR3 is TGTGCCAGCAGCCCACCCTCCCGACAGCTTGAAGCTTTCTTT.